A single sample gave rise to the 18 T cell receptor beta chains below, sequenced in a study of early T cells in non-severe SARS-CoV-2 infection. TCRdb used MiXCR to reprocess the 5' RACE reads, holding one entry per CDR3 protein. The data contain about 84,000 distinct CDR3 sequences, 12% of them singletons. Material: whole blood. These receptors were collected from an adult who was a healthcare worker with PCR-confirmed SARS-CoV-2 infection or an uninfected control (not recorded which).

This clonotype showed up many times. V usage is TRBV5-1 and J usage is TRBJ2-7; D remains ambiguous. This CDR3 is built from 11 residues. Trimming pared 4 bases from V and 7 bases from J, leaving 9 bases between. Germline lookup yields CDR1 SGHRS and CDR2 YFSETQ. Here the CDR3 reads CASSQNEEQYF. The CDR3, as DNA: TGCGCCAGCAGCCAAAATGAAGAGCAGTACTTC.

This clonotype has more than one count but fewer than ten. V gene TRBV5-6 combines with J gene TRBJ2-1; 7 positions agree with TRBD2. This CDR3 comprises 13 residues. With V trimmed by 1 base and J by 9 bases, 4 bases remained unmatched. Germline values: CDR1 SGHDT, CDR2 YYEEEE. The CDR3 bases are TGTGCCAGCAGCTTGACTAGCGTTACTGAGCAGTTCTTC. Its translation is CASSLTSVTEQFF.

This clonotype was observed many times. The rearrangement uses TRBV11-2 and TRBJ2-5, with D possibly being TRBD2 (6 bases). Germline CDR1 reads SGHAT; CDR2 reads FQNNGV. CDR3 length equals 16 residues. V dropped 4 bases and J dropped 4 bases, with 19 bases sitting between them. The CDR3 region has the DNA TGTGCCAGCAGCTCTGGAGCCCTACGGGAGAGAGAGACCCAGTACTTC. This encodes CASSSGALRERETQYF.

The chain links TRBV5-1 to TRBJ1-4; TRBD1 might be the D (6 bases). CDR3 size: 14 residues. The V and J ends lost 0 bases and 8 bases respectively, with 11 bases between them. Germline V gene data show CDR1 as SGHRS and CDR2 as YFSETQ. The CDR3 DNA sequence: TGCGCCAGCAGCTTGGAACCCGGACAGGAAAAACTGTTTTTT. This gives the protein CASSLEPGQEKLFF.

The rearrangement uses TRBV2 and TRBJ2-7; possibly TRBD2 for D (5 bases). The CDR3 covers 15 residues. Trimming took 6 bases from V and 2 from J, leaving 17 bases between them. Germline values: CDR1 SNHLY, CDR2 FYNNEI. The CDR3 sequence is CASRVSPLGTYEQYF. The CDR3 nucleotides read TGTGCCAGCAGGGTGTCACCCCTCGGGACCTACGAGCAGTACTTC.

CDR3 sequence (DNA): TGTGCTAGTGGTTCGGCTAGCGGGAGTAATGAGCAGTTCTTC. It translates to CASGSASGSNEQFF. The V and J genes are TRBV12-5 and TRBJ2-1, with TRBD2 matching 10 bases. Trimming removed 4 bases from V and 7 bases from J; junction bases left unmatched: 4. CDR1 and CDR2 (germline): LGHNT, FRNRAP. The CDR3 runs to 14 residues.

The V gene is TRBV9, the J gene TRBJ2-2; 8 bases are a match to TRBD2. V shed 4 bases and J 8 bases; nucleotides not matched to a gene: 16. Germline V gene sequence: CDR1 SGDLS, CDR2 YYNGEE. This CDR3 contains 17 residues. CDR3 bases: TGTGCCAGCAGCTCCCCTAGCCGGGGGGGCCAATTGGGGGAGCTGTTTTTT. It specifies CASSSPSRGGQLGELFF.

In this sample, this clonotype turned up many times. The chain couples TRBV18 to TRBJ2-3, with D maybe TRBD1 (6 bases). The V gene's germline CDR1 is KGHSH and CDR2 LQKENI. CDR3 length: 15 amino acids. Between the trimmed V and J ends, which lost 0 bases and 5 bases, there was a span of 12 bases. CDR3 DNA: TGTGCCAGCTCACCACCGGGGGCCCGGCGAGATACGCAGTATTTT. Translation: CASSPPGARRDTQYF. Using reference TRBV18 and TRBJ2-3 for the parts outside the CDR3, the full variable domain is NAGVMQNPRHLVRRRGQEARLRCSPMKGHSHVYWYRQLPEEGLKFMVYLQKENIIDESGMPKERFSAEFPKEGPSILRIQQVVRGDSAAYFCASSPPGARRDTQYFGPGTRLTVL.

The chain recombines TRBV5-4 with TRBJ1-2; 9 bases map to TRBD1. The CDR3 is 14 amino acids. With V trimmed by 5 bases and J by 7 bases, 9 bases remained unmatched. Looked up from germline, CDR1 is SGHNT and CDR2 is YYREEE (reference sequence). DNA for the CDR3: TGTGCCAGCAGTCTCCCGGGACAGGGAACTGGCTACACCTTC. It encodes CASSLPGQGTGYTF.

This clonotype was seen repeatedly, ten times or more. The chain links TRBV28 to TRBJ1-4; D is unresolved. Germline-derived CDR1 and CDR2 are MDHEN and SYDVKM. The CDR3 has 12 amino acids. V was trimmed by 3 bases and J by 8 bases, leaving 7 bases between them. The DNA of the CDR3 is TGTGCCAGCAGTTTCTTGAGCGAAAAACTGTTTTTT. Its protein product is CASSFLSEKLFF.

In its sample, this clonotype was seen many times. This chain uses TRBV11-2 with TRBJ1-2; no clear D. The CDR3 spans 14 residues. Trimming shortened V by 7 bases and J by 0 bases, and 12 bases separated the two germline ends. Germline V gene lookup returns CDR1 SGHAT and CDR2 FQNNGV. The CDR3 DNA sequence: TGTGCCAGCAACCCTTCAATTACTAACTATGGCTACACCTTC. Amino acids: CASNPSITNYGYTF. The full variable domain, with the rest looked up from reference TRBV11-2 and TRBJ1-2, is EAGVAQSPRYKIIEKRQSVAFWCNPISGHATLYWYQQILGQGPKLLIQFQNNGVVDDSQLPKDRFSAERLKGVDSTLKIQPAKLEDSAVYLCASNPSITNYGYTFGSGTRLTVV.

At least ten counts were recorded for this clonotype. The V and J genes are TRBV5-1 and TRBJ2-1, with 7 bases that match TRBD2. The germline CDR1 and CDR2 sequences are SGHRS and YFSETQ. V trimming: 0 bases; J trimming: 0 bases; junction bases outside the gene matches: 3. The CDR3 has 16 residues. CDR3 DNA sequence: TGCGCCAGCAGCTTGGAACCGGGAGGCTCCTACAATGAGCAGTTCTTC. Amino acid sequence: CASSLEPGGSYNEQFF.

This clonotype was observed a few times. The V and J genes are TRBV6-5 and TRBJ2-1; no definite D call. Germline V CDR1 and CDR2: MNHEY, SVGAGI. There are 15 residues in the CDR3. V lost 6 bases and J 6 bases, leaving 18 bases between the germline ends. The CDR3 DNA reads as TGTGCCAGCAGAAAGCAAACCTCTGCAAGCAATGAGCAGTTCTTC. Translation: CASRKQTSASNEQFF.

This rearrangement joins TRBV29-1 to TRBJ1-1, with D uncertain. Germline CDR1 is SQVTM and CDR2 is ANQGSEA. The CDR3 covers 13 residues. V lost 4 bases, J lost 0 bases, and 9 bases lay in between. CDR3 in amino acids: CSVASGVNTEAFF. In DNA, the CDR3 is TGCAGCGTTGCGTCCGGAGTGAACACTGAAGCTTTCTTT. The full variable domain, its missing parts supplied by reference TRBV29-1 and TRBJ1-1, is SAVISQKPSRDICQRGTSLTIQCQVDSQVTMMFWYRQQPGQSLTLIATANQGSEATYESGFVIDKFPISRPNLTFSTLTVSNMSPEDSSIYLCSVASGVNTEAFFGQGTRLTVV.

There are many counts of this clonotype. The rearrangement joins TRBV4-1 to TRBJ2-3, with D possibly TRBD2 on 5 matching bases. This CDR3 contains 16 residues. Deletions cut 1 base from V and 3 bases from J, with 14 bases between. Per the germline V gene, CDR1 is MGHRA and CDR2 is YSYEKL. The CDR3 DNA is TGCGCCAGCAGCCAAGTTATGACTAAAGTGACAGATACGCAGTATTTT. Its protein is CASSQVMTKVTDTQYF.

Ten or more counts support this clonotype. This chain joins TRBV7-2 and TRBJ2-7; D possibly corresponds to TRBD1 (6 bases). V lost 5 bases and J lost 6, with 17 bases in between. CDR3 length: 14 amino acids. Germline CDR1 reads SGHTA; CDR2 reads FQGNSA. CDR3 sequence: CASSPGALRGEQYF. In DNA form, the CDR3 reads TGTGCCAGCAGCCCAGGGGCGTTGAGGGGCGAGCAGTACTTC.

The table lists this clonotype with many counts. The chain employs TRBV4-1 and TRBJ2-7; D is undetermined. Per germline, CDR1 MGHRA and CDR2 YSYEKL. Between the trimmed V and J ends, which lost 1 base and 5 bases, there was a span of 12 bases. CDR3 length: 14 amino acids. The CDR3 region is CASSQVQQTNEQYF. Written as DNA, the CDR3 is TGCGCCAGCAGCCAAGTTCAGCAGACAAACGAGCAGTACTTC.

The rearrangement links TRBV6-6 to TRBJ2-5, with D unclear. Germline V CDR1 and CDR2: MNHNY, SVGAGI (reference sequence). Trimming took off 4 bases at V and 1 base at J, with 7 bases between the two ends. The CDR3 length is 13 residues. CDR3 residues: CASSSGPQETQYF. CDR3 coding DNA: TGTGCCAGCAGTTCCGGACCCCAAGAGACCCAGTACTTC.